This entry lists 30 T cell receptor beta chains sequenced from one sample in a study of metastatic and nonmetastatic thyroid tumors. MiXCR reprocessed the PCR reads for TCRdb. The top ten clones hold around 22% of a sample with 15,000 to 17,000 clones, about 4% of them seen once. Each patient went into thyroid surgery without having received any treatment. Specimen: tumor tissue. The receptors originated from a female donor with papillary thyroid cancer or a benign thyroid nodule (not recorded which). Some clones in this sample may be carry-over from other donors' samples.

In this sample, this clone turned up many times. The rearrangement links TRBV13 to TRBJ2-1, with D perhaps TRBD2 (6 bases). With 2 bases removed from V and 9 bases from J, the gap between germline ends came to 23 bases. The CDR3 extends over 17 amino acids. CDR1 is PRHDT and CDR2 is FYEKMQ in the germline V gene (reference sequence). Written as DNA, the CDR3 is TGTGCCAGCAGCTTACGTCTCGGGGGACTCTTGAGGGTTGAGCAGTTCTTC. This sequence encodes CASSLRLGGLLRVEQFF. The full variable domain, completed using reference TRBV13 and TRBJ2-1, is AAGVIQSPRHLIKEKRETATLKCYPIPRHDTVYWYQQGPGQDPQFLISFYEKMQSDKGSIPDRFSAQQFSDYHSELNMSSLELGDSALYFCASSLRLGGLLRVEQFFGPGTRLTVL.

This clone was recorded at least ten times. This rearrangement joins TRBV6-4 to TRBJ2-1, with TRBD1 matching over 8 bases. The CDR3 loop spans 16 amino acids. Germline V CDR1 and CDR2: MRHNA, SNTAGT. V shed 8 bases and J 8 bases; nucleotides not matched to a gene: 17. The CDR3 is CASLKKPGQGADEQFF. CDR3 coding DNA: TGTGCCAGCCTGAAAAAACCGGGGCAGGGGGCCGATGAGCAGTTCTTC.

V usage is TRBV6-1 and J usage is TRBJ2-1; TRBD2 aligns across 8 bases. The CDR3 is made up of 13 amino acids. After removal of 4 bases from V and 9 bases from J, the junction contained 5 bases not matched to a gene. Looked up from germline, CDR1 is MNHNS and CDR2 is SASEGT. CDR3 nucleotides: TGTGCCAGCAGTGGGACTAGCCGACGTGAGCAGTTCTTC. Amino acids: CASSGTSRREQFF.

Notes on this clone: The junction differs from germline at one of its ends, possibly a read error. The chain links TRBV27 to TRBJ2-2; TRBD2 is a possible D gene (5 bases). From germline, CDR1 is MNHEY and CDR2 SMNVEV (reference sequence). The CDR3 has 15 residues. The CDR3 DNA is TGTGCCAGCACCTCCGTGACCACGAACACCGGGGATCTGTTTTTT. Residues: CASTSVTTNTGDLFF.

This rearrangement joins TRBV6-1 to TRBJ1-3; unclear D gene. V was clipped by 1 base and J by 4 bases, with 11 bases between them. The CDR3 consists of 15 residues. Germline V gene data show CDR1 as MNHNS and CDR2 as SASEGT. Written as DNA, the CDR3 is TGTGCCAGCAGTGAAGGGGCAGGAAGAGGAAACACCATATATTTT. Its protein product is CASSEGAGRGNTIYF.

This clone was found a few times. The rearrangement uses TRBV28 and TRBJ1-2; 10 bases align to TRBD1. Germline CDR1 and CDR2: MDHEN and SYDVKM. The CDR3 covers 15 residues. Unmatched junction bases numbered 7, after V lost 5 bases and J lost 4 bases. The CDR3 DNA is TGTGCCAGCAGTACCCGCTGGACAGGGGGCTATGGCTACACCTTC. Translating it yields CASSTRWTGGYGYTF.

This clone was found a few times. V is TRBV2 and J is TRBJ2-7; 7 nucleotides agree with TRBD1. The germline gives CDR1 SNHLY, CDR2 FYNNEI. J was trimmed by 3 bases and V by 7 bases; bases with no gene match: 9. The CDR3 has 14 residues. CDR3 sequence: CASTDRVAVYEQYF. The CDR3 DNA is TGTGCCAGCACCGACAGGGTCGCGGTCTACGAGCAGTACTTC.

This clone qualifies as medium-sized. V usage is TRBV10-3 and J usage is TRBJ2-1, with D possibly being TRBD2 (7 bases). CDR1 is ENHRY and CDR2 is SYGVKD in the germline V gene. The CDR3 totals 16 residues. Trimming removed 6 bases at V and 7 bases at J, with 22 bases between. CDR3: CAISLRGGEIRNEQFF. For the CDR3, the DNA is TGTGCCATCAGCCTAAGGGGGGGAGAGATTCGAAATGAGCAGTTCTTC.

J is TRBJ2-7 and V is TRBV28; 8 nucleotides line up with TRBD1. V lost 3 bases and J lost 6; bases outside the gene matches: 10. CDR1 and CDR2 from the germline V gene are MDHEN and SYDVKM. This CDR3 has 15 residues. The CDR3 bases are TGTGCCAGCAGTTTCAAGAGGACAGGGACGAGCGAGCAGTACTTC. It encodes CASSFKRTGTSEQYF.

This clone is large by share. The J gene is TRBJ2-3, the V gene TRBV5-1, with TRBD1 as a possible D gene (6 bases). This CDR3 is 13 amino acids long. V lost 4 bases, J lost 2 bases, and 8 bases lay in between. CDR1 and CDR2 from the germline V gene are SGHRS and YFSETQ. The CDR3 is CASSRGFTDTQYF. The CDR3 bases are TGCGCCAGCAGCAGGGGGTTCACAGATACGCAGTATTTT. Using reference TRBV5-1 and TRBJ2-3 for the parts outside the CDR3, the full variable domain is KAGVTQTPRYLIKTRGQQVTLSCSPISGHRSVSWYQQTPGQGLQFLFEYFSETQRNKGNFPGRFSGRQFSNSRSEMNVSTLELGDSALYLCASSRGFTDTQYFGPGTRLTVL.

The table lists this clone with a few counts. For the CDR3, the DNA is TGTGCCAGCAGCCAGGGGGGCCAGCCCCAGCATTTT. As protein: CASSQGGQPQHF. V gene TRBV6-2 or TRBV6-3 combines with J gene TRBJ1-5; 7 positions match TRBD1. This CDR3 is built from 12 residues. V gave up 6 bases and J gave up 7 bases; unmatched junction bases: 3. The germline V gene has CDR1 MNHEY and CDR2 SVGEGT.

This clone was seen a few times. The genes are TRBV6-1 and TRBJ1-2; no definite D call. The germline V gene has CDR1 MNHNS and CDR2 SASEGT. The V gene lost 7 bases and the J gene lost 2 bases, with 11 bases spanning the gap. CDR3 size: 13 residues. CDR3 sequence (DNA): TGTGCCAGCAACTCCGACAAGAACTATGGCTACACCTTC. It encodes CASNSDKNYGYTF.

This clone has a handful of counts. V usage is TRBV12-3 or TRBV12-4 and J usage is TRBJ2-2, with D perhaps TRBD1 or TRBD2 (5 bases each). The length of the CDR3 is 14 residues. The V gene lost 5 bases and the J gene lost 5 bases, with 12 bases spanning the gap. CDR3 nucleotides: TGTGCCAGCAGTCTAACTAGGGGAACCGGGGAGCTGTTTTTT. This translates into CASSLTRGTGELFF.

This clone was counted only a few times. The V and J genes are TRBV6-9 and TRBJ2-7, with TRBD1 as a possible D gene (5 bases). Trimming shortened V by 3 bases and J by 3 bases, and 15 bases separated the two germline ends. The CDR3 sequence is 15 residues long. The germline CDR1 and CDR2 sequences are MNHGY and SVAAGI. CDR3 in DNA: TGTGCCAGCAGTTACTTGGTACAGGAAAGCTACGAGCAGTACTTC. Its translation is CASSYLVQESYEQYF.

This clone has only a few counts. The chain employs TRBV3-1 and TRBJ1-2, with D possibly being TRBD1 (5 bases). In germline, CDR1 is LGHDT, CDR2 YNNKEL (reference sequence). V gave up 0 bases and J gave up 8 bases, with 19 bases separating them. This CDR3 spans 16 amino acids. The CDR3 bases are TGTGCCAGCAGCCAAGATATCAGGGCCCCCCGGCGGGGCTACACCTTC. Its translation is CASSQDIRAPRRGYTF.

V is TRBV19 and J is TRBJ1-2; D perhaps matches TRBD1 (6 bases). The germline V gene encodes CDR1 LNHDA and CDR2 SQIVND (reference sequence). This CDR3 spans 12 amino acids. V lost 10 bases to trimming and J lost 3 bases, with 12 bases between them. DNA of the CDR3: TGTGCCACCACAGGGCTCCACTATGGCTACACCTTC. Protein sequence: CATTGLHYGYTF.

The chain has TRBV20-1 and TRBJ1-1, with D maybe TRBD1 (5 bases). This CDR3 has 14 amino acids. The V end was cut by 6 bases, the J end by 2 bases, with 16 bases between. Germline V gene lookup returns CDR1 DFQATT and CDR2 SNEGSKA (reference sequence). CDR3 loop: CSADPVTGNTEAFF. The CDR3 DNA reads as TGCAGTGCCGACCCGGTTACAGGTAACACTGAAGCTTTCTTT.

This chain uses TRBV12-3 or TRBV12-4 with TRBJ2-1; 12 bases match TRBD2. The length of the CDR3 is 16 residues. V trimming: 6 bases; J trimming: 6 bases; junction bases outside the gene matches: 9. CDR3 DNA: TGTGCCAGCAGCTCACCGACTAGCGGGAGTACCAATGAGCAGTTCTTC. This gives the protein CASSSPTSGSTNEQFF.

This clone turned up a few times. In nucleotides, the CDR3 is TGCGCCAGCAACCGCGACAGGGGCAACGAGCAGTACTTC. Protein product: CASNRDRGNEQYF. V and J are TRBV10-1 and TRBJ2-7; 8 nucleotides agree with TRBD1. The ends lost 7 bases at V and 5 bases at J; junction bases unmatched: 7. Germline V lookup: CDR1 WNHNN, CDR2 SYGVQD (reference sequence). There are 13 residues in the CDR3.

This clone was counted a few times. At one end, the junction sequence differs from germline, possibly due to a read error. The CDR3 DNA sequence: TGTGCCAGCAGTTCAACCGCAGGGGTGAGGGAGCCGTACTTC. Translation gives CASSSTAGVREPYF. The chain combines TRBV6-5 with TRBJ2-7; possibly TRBD1 for D (6 bases). Germline-derived CDR1 and CDR2 are MNHEY and SVGAGI. The CDR3 is made up of 14 amino acids.

This clone came up a few times. The rearrangement joins TRBV6-2 or TRBV6-3 to TRBJ2-1; D gene unclear. V lost 1 base, J lost 10 bases, and 11 bases lay in between. There are 13 residues in the CDR3. Germline CDR1 and CDR2: MNHEY and SVGEGT. The CDR3 is CASSYLGRREQFF. The CDR3 coding sequence is TGTGCCAGCAGTTACTTAGGCAGACGGGAGCAGTTCTTC.

The V gene is TRBV20-1, the J gene TRBJ2-7; TRBD2 agrees at 13 bases. The CDR3 covers 16 residues. Germline V gene sequence: CDR1 DFQATT, CDR2 SNEGSKA (reference sequence). Germline trimming cut 5 bases from V and 2 bases from J; bases unmatched to any gene: 9. The CDR3 is CSARPPGLAGAYEQYF. The CDR3 DNA follows: TGCAGTGCTCGACCCCCAGGACTAGCGGGAGCCTACGAGCAGTACTTC.

V is TRBV5-1 and J is TRBJ1-2; 7 bases fit TRBD1. Germline-derived CDR1 and CDR2 are SGHRS and YFSETQ. V was pared by 5 bases and J by 3 bases, with 7 bases of the junction left unmatched. This CDR3 spans 14 amino acids. The CDR3 protein is CASSRDSGHYGYTF. For the CDR3, the DNA is TGCGCCAGCAGTAGGGACAGCGGACACTATGGCTACACCTTC.

This clone was seen only a few times. This chain links TRBV30 with TRBJ2-5; D is unresolved. The V and J ends lost 7 bases and 4 bases respectively, with 16 bases between them. CDR1 and CDR2 (germline): GTSNPN, SVGIG (reference sequence). The CDR3 covers 13 residues. In DNA, the CDR3 is TGTGCCTTCGTTCTGCGGTCGCGAGAGACCCAGTACTTC. This gives the protein CAFVLRSRETQYF.

The V and J genes are TRBV6-1 and TRBJ2-7, with 7 bases fitting TRBD1. The germline V gene has CDR1 MNHNS and CDR2 SASEGT. The CDR3 loop spans 11 amino acids. Trimming at V came to 0 bases and at J to 12 bases, leaving 2 bases not matched to a gene. CDR3 DNA: TGTGCCAGCAGTGAAGCCACAGGGGCGTACTTC. It specifies CASSEATGAYF.

The chain carries TRBV27 and TRBJ2-5; possible D gene TRBD2, 6 bases. This CDR3 is built from 15 residues. Germline V gene data show CDR1 as MNHEY and CDR2 as SMNVEV (reference sequence). The V gene lost 7 bases and the J gene lost 8 bases, with 23 bases spanning the gap. CDR3: CASTSLAEYPETQYF. The CDR3 DNA reads as TGTGCCAGCACTAGTTTAGCGGAGTACCCAGAAACCCAGTACTTC.

This clone has only a few counts. The V and J genes are TRBV28 and TRBJ1-1; the D is unclear. The CDR3 has 11 residues. Trimming pared 7 bases from V and 10 bases from J, leaving 13 bases between. The germline gives CDR1 MDHEN, CDR2 SYDVKM. The CDR3 spells CASISSPGAFF. The CDR3 DNA sequence: TGTGCCAGCATATCCAGCCCGGGAGCTTTCTTT.

This clone has more than one count but fewer than ten. Compared with germline, one end of the junction differs, possibly owing to a read error. The V gene is TRBV19, the J gene TRBJ2-6, with D perhaps TRBD1 (5 bases). The CDR3 is 16 amino acids. Germline V gives CDR1 LNHDA, CDR2 SQIVND (reference sequence). The CDR3 spells CASSIDKSSGANVLAF. The CDR3 DNA reads as TGTGCCAGTAGTATTGACAAGAGCTCTGGGGCCAACGTCCTGGCTTTC.

This clone was counted between two and nine times. The gene calls are TRBV20-1 and TRBJ2-7, with 15 bases fitting TRBD2. V gave up 5 bases and J gave up 6 bases; unmatched junction bases: 8. Germline assignment: CDR1 DFQATT and CDR2 SNEGSKA (reference sequence). The CDR3 has 15 amino acids. This CDR3 is CSAPQRTSGRAEQYF. DNA for the CDR3: TGCAGTGCTCCCCAGAGGACTAGCGGGAGGGCCGAGCAGTACTTC.

This clone was seen a few times. This sequence joins TRBV7-9 and TRBJ2-3; D is possibly TRBD1 or TRBD2 (5 bases each). Trimming took 0 bases from V and 1 from J, leaving 11 bases between them. CDR3 length: 16 residues. Germline V gene sequence: CDR1 SEHNR, CDR2 FQNEAQ (reference sequence). The CDR3: CASSLAPGAGTDTQYF. The DNA for the CDR3 is TGTGCCAGCAGCTTAGCCCCCGGGGCGGGCACAGATACGCAGTATTTT.